These 29 T cell receptor beta chains share one sample of origin, sequenced in a study of regulatory T cells in long-lasting Graves disease. This sample's time point: persistent/refractory GD, antithyroid drugs over 5 years with positive TRAb. Extracted RNA from PBMCs served as the source of the TCR library. The TCR beta library used iRepertoire HTBI primers with Arm-PCR amplification of CDR3. MiXCR was run by TCRdb on the multiplex PCR reads, yielding one entry per CDR3 protein. The sample records 650,000 to 700,000 distinct CDR3 sequences, 25% to 35% being singletons. The sequences come from peripheral blood mononuclear cells (PBMCs), collected when the disease was refractory, from a patient treated with antithyroid drugs. These TCRs come from a female donor with Graves disease.

The chain links TRBV19 to TRBJ2-2; the match to TRBD2 covers 7 bases. With V trimmed by 4 bases and J by 4 bases, 15 bases remained unmatched. Germline CDR1 and CDR2: LNHDA and SQIVND (reference sequence). The CDR3 runs 18 residues. The CDR3 DNA sequence: TGTGCCAGTAGTACAATAGTACACCCCGGCGGGGGCACCGGGGAGCTGTTTTTT. Its protein is CASSTIVHPGGGTGELFF.

This rearrangement joins TRBV12-3 or TRBV12-4 to TRBJ1-1; no definite D call. The V end lost 1 base, the J end lost 1 base, and 7 bases lay between the germline ends. This CDR3 has 14 residues. The CDR3 region is CASSLEIENTEAFF. DNA for the CDR3: TGTGCCAGCAGTTTAGAAATAGAGAACACTGAAGCTTTCTTT.

The CDR3 DNA reads TGTGCCAGCAAACCCCCCACCGGGGGGGCTCAGCCCCAGCATTTT. This codes for CASKPPTGGAQPQHF. V is TRBV2 and J is TRBJ1-5, with a weak D call TRBD1 (6 bases). The CDR3 totals 15 residues. V lost 7 bases and J 6 bases, leaving 19 bases between the germline ends. Germline CDR1 SNHLY, CDR2 FYNNEI.

The chain carries TRBV19 and TRBJ2-5; 8 nucleotides line up with TRBD2. Trimming cost V 1 base and J 5 bases; bases outside gene matches: 9. Germline-derived CDR1 and CDR2 are LNHDA and SQIVND (reference sequence). The CDR3 is made up of 16 amino acids. CDR3 DNA: TGTGCCAGTAGTATAGTTGCAGCGGGAGCAGGGGAGACCCAGTACTTC. Encoded protein: CASSIVAAGAGETQYF. Variable domain in full (rest from reference TRBV19 and TRBJ2-5): DGGITQSPKYLFRKEGQNVTLSCEQNLNHDAMYWYRQDPGQGLRLIYYSQIVNDFQKGDIAEGYSVSREKKESFPLTVTSAQKNPTAFYLCASSIVAAGAGETQYFGPGTRLLVL.

This clonotype was counted a few times. The V gene is TRBV5-4, the J gene TRBJ2-5; 9 bases map to TRBD2. V shed 3 bases, J shed 4 bases, and the junction held 7 bases outside the gene matches. CDR1 is SGHNT and CDR2 is YYREEE in the germline V gene (reference sequence). The CDR3 covers 15 residues. As DNA, the CDR3 is TGTGCCAGCAGCTCGCCCCCACTAGCGGGAGAGACCCAGTACTTC. Translation: CASSSPPLAGETQYF.

The J gene is TRBJ1-3, the V gene TRBV12-3 or TRBV12-4, with TRBD1 as a possible D gene (6 bases). This CDR3 contains 14 residues. The V end lost 3 bases, the J end lost 4 bases, and 10 bases lay between the germline ends. CDR3 DNA sequence: TGTGCCAGCAGTTTTGAGGGGGTCGGAAACACCATATATTTT. Translation: CASSFEGVGNTIYF.

The chain recombines TRBV12-3 or TRBV12-4 with TRBJ2-7, with 9 bases that match TRBD2. Germline trimming cut 6 bases from V and 3 bases from J; bases unmatched to any gene: 6. The CDR3 is made up of 14 amino acids. The CDR3 bases are TGTGCCAGCAGCGCGCGGGAGGGAGGCTACGAGCAGTACTTC. Translating gives CASSAREGGYEQYF.

The CDR3 DNA follows: TGTGCCAGCAGTTTGATAAGGGGGCAGGAGACCCAGTACTTC. Amino acid sequence: CASSLIRGQETQYF. The chain is built from TRBV27 and TRBJ2-5; the match to TRBD1 covers 7 bases. V gave up 3 bases and J gave up 5 bases; unmatched junction bases: 6. This CDR3 is built from 14 residues. The germline V gene encodes CDR1 MNHEY and CDR2 SMNVEV (reference sequence).

V and J are TRBV6-2 or TRBV6-3 and TRBJ2-4, with D possibly being TRBD1 (6 bases). The CDR3 loop spans 16 amino acids. CDR1 MNHEY and CDR2 SVGEGT come from the germline V gene. V lost 0 bases and J lost 4, with 13 bases in between. Written as DNA, the CDR3 is TGTGCCAGCAGTTACTCGATTTGGACAGCTAAAAACATTCAGTACTTC. Protein sequence: CASSYSIWTAKNIQYF.

This clonotype has only a few counts. This rearrangement joins TRBV15 to TRBJ1-2; D is unclear. The CDR3 is 15 amino acids. V was cut by 1 base and J by 2 bases, with 11 bases left in between. The germline gives CDR1 LNHNV, CDR2 YYDKDF (reference sequence). CDR3 sequence reads: CATSRAYEDNYGYTF. DNA for the CDR3: TGTGCCACCAGCAGAGCGTACGAGGACAACTATGGCTACACCTTC.

This clonotype showed up many times. This chain uses TRBV6-1 with TRBJ1-5; D gene uncertain. The germline gives CDR1 MNHNS, CDR2 SASEGT. The CDR3 has 14 residues. Trimming pared 1 base from V and 9 bases from J, leaving 13 bases between. The CDR3 DNA is TGTGCCAGCAGTGAAGGGGCGTCCGGTCGGCCCCAGCATTTT. Translation gives CASSEGASGRPQHF.

This clonotype was recorded many times. The rearrangement joins TRBV10-3 to TRBJ1-2; D may be TRBD1 (5 bases). Germline values: CDR1 ENHRY, CDR2 SYGVKD. Trimming cost V 4 bases and J 2 bases, with 14 bases left between them. The CDR3 contains 15 residues. The CDR3 DNA reads TGTGCCATCAGTGGGCCCGGGGACGGGAACTATGGCTACACCTTC. Protein: CAISGPGDGNYGYTF.

This clonotype was recorded a few times. The chain uses TRBV10-3 and TRBJ1-1, with D perhaps matching TRBD1 (6 bases). V lost 6 bases and J 5 bases, leaving 10 bases between the germline ends. Per germline, CDR1 ENHRY and CDR2 SYGVKD. The length of the CDR3 is 12 residues. CDR3 nucleotide sequence: TGTGCCATCAGCACAGGGAGGACTGAAGCTTTCTTT. Translated: CAISTGRTEAFF.

The table lists this clonotype with a few counts. J is TRBJ2-3 and V is TRBV5-5; TRBD2 agrees at 7 bases. The CDR3 spans 17 residues. Germline CDR1 SGHKS, CDR2 YYEKEE (reference sequence). V lost 1 base, J lost 1 base, and 9 bases stayed unmatched. The CDR3 coding sequence is TGTGCCAGCAGCTTGCGCGTAGCGGGTTCCGGCACAGATACGCAGTATTTT. Translating gives CASSLRVAGSGTDTQYF.

This sequence joins TRBV3-1 and TRBJ2-7; 11 nucleotides align to TRBD2. Per germline, CDR1 LGHDT and CDR2 YNNKEL (reference sequence). The CDR3 is made up of 19 amino acids. V shed 0 bases and J 0 bases; nucleotides not matched to a gene: 10. The CDR3 loop reads CASSQDVGTSGRYSYEQYF. CDR3 coding DNA: TGTGCCAGCAGCCAAGACGTGGGGACTAGCGGAAGATACTCCTACGAGCAGTACTTC.

The chain is built from TRBV2 and TRBJ2-7; D is undetermined. V was cut by 10 bases and J by 1 base, with 14 bases left in between. The CDR3 is 13 residues long. The V gene's germline CDR1 is SNHLY and CDR2 FYNNEI. CDR3 in DNA: TGTGCCATCCAGGCCGAAGGGTCCTACGAGCAGTACTTC. It yields the protein CAIQAEGSYEQYF.

There are a few counts of this clonotype. The CDR3 loop reads CASRAGVSYEQYF. As DNA, the CDR3 is TGTGCCAGCCGAGCGGGAGTCTCCTACGAGCAGTACTTC. The gene calls are TRBV28 and TRBJ2-7; 8 nucleotides match TRBD2. Germline assignment: CDR1 MDHEN and CDR2 SYDVKM. J gave up 0 bases and V 8 bases, and 3 bases lay outside the gene matches. This CDR3 has 13 residues.

Only one count was recorded for this clonotype. An end of the junction differs from the germline gene, which may be a read error. The chain recombines TRBV6-2 or TRBV6-3 with TRBJ1-1; 7 bases line up with TRBD1. Per the germline V gene, CDR1 is MNHEY and CDR2 is SVGEGT. The CDR3 loop spans 15 amino acids. The CDR3 reads CASSYSTQGYTEAFF. CDR3 DNA: TGTGCCAGCAGTTACTCCACACAGGGGTACACTGAAGCTTTCTTC.

The V and J genes are TRBV30 and TRBJ1-2; D gene unclear. The germline V gene encodes CDR1 GTSNPN and CDR2 SVGIG (reference sequence). V lost 1 base and J lost 3, with 9 bases in between. The length of the CDR3 is 13 residues. CDR3 residues: CAWSENSYYGYTF. The CDR3 DNA reads TGTGCCTGGAGTGAGAATTCTTACTATGGCTACACCTTC.

This clonotype was counted at least ten times. The chain employs TRBV5-1 and TRBJ2-2; 8 bases map to TRBD2. This CDR3 contains 15 residues. CDR1 SGHRS and CDR2 YFSETQ come from the germline V gene. V dropped 6 bases and J dropped 2; count of bases not matched to a gene: 6. CDR3 bases: TGCGCCAGCACCCTCGGGACTAGAAACACCGGGGAGCTGTTTTTT. Protein product: CASTLGTRNTGELFF.

This chain connects TRBV6-5 to TRBJ1-1, with 9 bases that match TRBD1. The CDR3 is 14 amino acids. The V segment lost 4 bases and the J segment 6 bases; nucleotides outside the gene matches: 6. Germline assignment: CDR1 MNHEY and CDR2 SVGAGI. In DNA, the CDR3 is TGTGCCAGCAGTTCGGGACAGGGTATTTCTGAAGCTTTCTTT. It translates to CASSSGQGISEAFF.

The CDR3 bases are TGTGCCACCGAGAAGGACAGGGTGCTTGAGAACACTGAAGCTTTCTTT. Amino acids: CATEKDRVLENTEAFF. The V and J genes are TRBV6-1 and TRBJ1-1; 8 bases line up with TRBD1. The CDR3 is made up of 16 amino acids. Per the germline V gene, CDR1 is MNHNS and CDR2 is SASEGT. V lost 10 bases to trimming and J lost 1 base; unmatched junction nucleotides: 14.

This clonotype was seen once. V is TRBV6-2 or TRBV6-3 and J is TRBJ1-4, with D possibly matching TRBD1 (5 bases). CDR1 MNHEY and CDR2 SVGEGT come from the germline V gene. The CDR3 consists of 16 residues. V was shortened by 7 bases and J by 3 bases, with 18 bases between the two germline ends. CDR3 sequence: CASTLQQEAPNEKLFF. The DNA for the CDR3 is TGTGCCAGCACTCTACAACAGGAGGCGCCTAATGAAAAACTGTTTTTT.

This clonotype was observed a handful of times. This chain uses TRBV20-1 with TRBJ1-2, with D uncertain. The CDR3 is 12 residues long. Germline lookup yields CDR1 DFQATT and CDR2 SNEGSKA (reference sequence). Deletions cut 5 bases from V and 5 bases from J, with 12 bases between. CDR3 protein: CSAVSGGYGYTF. DNA for the CDR3: TGCAGTGCTGTCTCAGGAGGATATGGCTACACCTTC.

The chain carries TRBV19 and TRBJ1-1; 7 nucleotides line up with TRBD1. The trim removed 6 bases at V and 0 bases at J, leaving 10 bases unmatched. CDR3 length: 16 residues. Per the germline V gene, CDR1 is LNHDA and CDR2 is SQIVND (reference sequence). The CDR3 sequence is CASRPTGLNMNTEAFF. The DNA for the CDR3 is TGTGCCAGTAGGCCGACAGGGCTCAATATGAACACTGAAGCTTTCTTT.

This clonotype was recorded many times. The chain has TRBV12-5 and TRBJ2-7; D possibly uses TRBD1 or TRBD2 (5 bases each). CDR1 LGHNT and CDR2 FRNRAP come from the germline V gene. The V end was cut by 6 bases, the J end by 4 bases, with 19 bases between. The CDR3 loop spans 15 amino acids. CDR3 sequence (DNA): TGTGCTAGTGGGGGGGTCGGACGGGAAACTTACGAGCAGTACTTC. This gives the protein CASGGVGRETYEQYF. Filled out from reference TRBV12-5 and TRBJ2-7, the complete variable domain reads DARVTQTPRHKVTEMGQEVTMRCQPILGHNTVFWYRQTMMQGLELLAYFRNRAPLDDSGMPKDRFSAEMPDATLATLKIQPSEPRDSAVYFCASGGVGRETYEQYFGPGTRLTVT.

In DNA form, the CDR3 reads TGCGCCAGCAGAGTGGACAGTTTTACCTATGGCTACACCTTC. This encodes CASRVDSFTYGYTF. This sequence joins TRBV5-1 and TRBJ1-2, with D possibly being TRBD1 (6 bases). There are 14 residues in the CDR3. Germline V gene lookup returns CDR1 SGHRS and CDR2 YFSETQ. V was trimmed by 5 bases and J by 4 bases, leaving 15 bases between them.

A note on this clonotype: A much larger clonotype is one base distant, so this may be a read error. The DNA of the CDR3 is TGTGCCAGCAGCATAGGGGTCGTGAACACTGGAGCTTTCTTT. Translating it yields CASSIGVVNTGAFF. The chain employs TRBV28 and TRBJ1-1; TRBD1 might be the D (5 bases). The V gene's germline CDR1 is MDHEN and CDR2 SYDVKM. This CDR3 is built from 14 residues.

This clonotype was seen more than once but under ten times. The chain carries TRBV5-1 and TRBJ1-2; D gene ambiguous. This CDR3 has 14 amino acids. The V end was cut by 1 base, the J end by 4 bases, with 11 bases between. In germline, CDR1 is SGHRS, CDR2 YFSETQ. CDR3 coding DNA: TGCGCCAGCAGCTTGTGGGCCGATTCCTATGGCTACACCTTC. This sequence encodes CASSLWADSYGYTF.